Shown below are 26 T cell receptor beta chains from a single sample sequenced in a study of cytomegalovirus exposure and HLA in healthy donors. PCR primers comprised 60 Vbeta and 13 Jbeta primers. Here immunoSEQ multiplex PCR was the method, and the copy in TCRdb shows in-frame clones only, minus some. The table has roughly 150,000 clones, 75% to 90% seen once. The sample taken for sequencing was PBMCs. These receptors all stem from a woman in her late teens or twenties in good health and CMV-seronegative.

The chain is built from TRBV25-1 and TRBJ1-2; TRBD1 might be the D (6 bases). Germline V CDR1 and CDR2: MGHDK, SYGVNS. V was clipped by 4 bases and J by 7 bases, with 13 bases between them. This CDR3 region has 13 residues. The DNA for the CDR3 is TGTGCCAGCAGTGGAGACGACAGGACTGGCTACACCTTC. Translation: CASSGDDRTGYTF.

This clone showed up just a few times. This chain uses TRBV6-6 with TRBJ2-5; 11 nucleotides agree with TRBD1. Germline V gene data show CDR1 as MNHNY and CDR2 as SVGAGI (reference sequence). With V trimmed by 6 bases and J by 4 bases, 10 bases remained unmatched. CDR3 length equals 16 residues. DNA for the CDR3: TGTGCCAGCAGGCCGGACAGGGGGCGGCGGGGAGAGACCCAGTACTTC. Its translation is CASRPDRGRRGETQYF.

The genes are TRBV27 and TRBJ1-1; D unresolved. Trimming pared 0 bases from V and 0 bases from J, leaving 8 bases between. In germline, CDR1 is MNHEY, CDR2 SMNVEV (reference sequence). There are 15 residues in the CDR3. The CDR3 DNA follows: TGTGCCAGCAGTTTATCAGCGACCATGAACACTGAAGCTTTCTTT. Residues: CASSLSATMNTEAFF.

V and J are TRBV28 and TRBJ1-4, with 7 bases matching TRBD1. The CDR3 runs to 18 residues. V was clipped by 6 bases and J by 0 bases; unmatched bases: 13. From germline, CDR1 is MDHEN and CDR2 SYDVKM. CDR3 amino acids: CASSPWDRAFATNEKLFF. The CDR3 coding sequence is TGTGCCAGCAGCCCTTGGGACAGAGCCTTTGCAACTAATGAAAAACTGTTTTTT.

Note on this clone: This specimen includes other DNA sequences encoding the same CDR3. The chain combines TRBV7-9 with TRBJ2-2; a weak D match, TRBD2 (6 bases). Germline values: CDR1 SEHNR, CDR2 FQNEAQ (reference sequence). The V gene lost 1 base and the J gene lost 3 bases, with 12 bases spanning the gap. The length of the CDR3 is 16 residues. CDR3 protein: CASSLGRGFYTGELFF. The CDR3 bases are TGTGCCAGCAGCTTAGGGCGGGGATTTTACACCGGGGAGCTGTTTTTT.

CDR3 bases: TGTGCCAGCAGTCCACAGGGGGCTCGTGGAAACACCATATATTTT. Translated: CASSPQGARGNTIYF. The genes are TRBV28 and TRBJ1-3; the match to TRBD1 covers 9 bases. V shed 5 bases and J 3 bases; nucleotides not matched to a gene: 5. The CDR3 length is 15 residues. The germline V gene encodes CDR1 MDHEN and CDR2 SYDVKM.

J is TRBJ1-6 and V is TRBV19, with TRBD1 identical over 10 bases. Germline V gene lookup returns CDR1 LNHDA and CDR2 SQIVND (reference sequence). J gave up 7 bases and V 5 bases, and 8 bases lay outside the gene matches. The CDR3 is 16 amino acids. The DNA of the CDR3 is TGTGCCAGTAGTTCCCCCGGGACAGGGGCCAATTCACCCCTCCACTTT. It codes for CASSSPGTGANSPLHF.

This clone was detected a few times. The V gene is TRBV2, the J gene TRBJ1-6; TRBD1 agrees at 9 bases. Germline CDR1 SNHLY, CDR2 FYNNEI. The CDR3 length is 15 residues. V dropped 1 base and J dropped 10; count of bases not matched to a gene: 5. This CDR3 reads CASSEGGTGKSPLHF. The CDR3 DNA reads as TGTGCCAGCAGTGAAGGTGGGACAGGGAAATCACCCCTCCACTTT.

The chain employs TRBV19 and TRBJ1-5; D is undetermined. Germline V gives CDR1 LNHDA, CDR2 SQIVND (reference sequence). V was pared by 9 bases and J by 0 bases, with 18 bases between. The CDR3 is made up of 16 amino acids. For the CDR3, the DNA is TGTGCCAGGACGCTACACAGTTCGCATAGCAATCAGCCCCAGCATTTT. This gives the protein CARTLHSSHSNQPQHF.

A single count supports this clone. The chain couples TRBV5-1 to TRBJ2-5, with 7 bases identical to TRBD1. The end of the DNA fits TRBJ2-7 better, so the J call may be wrong. The germline CDR1 and CDR2 sequences are SGHRS and YFSETQ. CDR3 length: 15 amino acids. The CDR3 DNA sequence: TGCGCCAGCAGCTTACAGTCAGGGGGTTCCTACGAGCAGTACTTC. Its protein is CASSLQSGGSYEQYF.

V is TRBV7-9 and J is TRBJ2-5; D not resolved. The CDR3 has 13 amino acids. Trimming removed 5 bases from V and 1 base from J, with 8 bases in between. From germline, CDR1 is SEHNR and CDR2 FQNEAQ (reference sequence). The CDR3 DNA reads TGTGCCAGCAGCCGTCCGTCCCAAGAGACCCAGTACTTC. Protein: CASSRPSQETQYF.

A remark on this clone: Likely a read error: the CDR3 ends without its conserved phenylalanine or tryptophan. The chain employs TRBV29-1 and TRBJ1-1; TRBD1 might be the D (6 bases). The CDR3 loop spans 13 amino acids. V was shortened by 4 bases and J by 5 bases, with 14 bases between the two germline ends. Germline-derived CDR1 and CDR2 are SQVTM and ANQGSEA. The CDR3 region is CSVARGGETEAFC. The DNA for the CDR3 is TGCAGCGTTGCCAGGGGTGGAGAGACTGAAGCTTTCTGT.

The chain joins TRBV7-2 to TRBJ2-7, with 10 nucleotides matching TRBD1. V lost 2 bases to trimming and J lost 3 bases; unmatched junction nucleotides: 7. This CDR3 has 16 residues. Germline V gene data show CDR1 as SGHTA and CDR2 as FQGNSA. The CDR3 DNA reads TGTGCCAGCAGCTTAATCTGGACAGGGGGGAACTACGAGCAGTACTTC. This sequence encodes CASSLIWTGGNYEQYF.

This clone was counted a few times. J is TRBJ1-2 and V is TRBV28; D gene uncertain. This CDR3 region has 15 residues. Trimming shortened V by 2 bases and J by 4 bases, and 14 bases separated the two germline ends. Germline loops: CDR1 MDHEN, CDR2 SYDVKM. CDR3 amino acids: CASSLLSVVSYGYTF. The CDR3 DNA follows: TGTGCCAGCAGTTTACTTTCCGTGGTCAGCTATGGCTACACCTTC.

As regards this clone: The junction departs from the called germline gene at one end, perhaps through a read error. J is TRBJ1-1 and V is TRBV7-9, with D uncertain. The germline V gene has CDR1 SEHNR and CDR2 FQNEAQ (reference sequence). This CDR3 spans 16 amino acids. As DNA, the CDR3 is TGTTCCAGCAGCTTTTTCAGGAGGCAGTTGAACACTGAAGCTTTCTTT. It specifies CSSSFFRRQLNTEAFF.

The rearrangement uses TRBV23-1 and TRBJ1-1, with 12 positions matching TRBD1. TRBV23-1 is an ORF, with its function uncertain. The CDR3 loop spans 16 amino acids. V lost 7 bases to trimming and J lost 5 bases; unmatched junction nucleotides: 11. The CDR3 nucleotides are TGCGCCAGCACGGGACAGGGGGCAGTAGGCGGGACTGAAGCTTTCTTT. Translation: CASTGQGAVGGTEAFF.

The chain recombines TRBV4-1 with TRBJ2-3; TRBD2 might be the D (6 bases). The germline gives CDR1 MGHRA, CDR2 YSYEKL. V was clipped by 1 base and J by 1 base, with 9 bases between them. There are 15 residues in the CDR3. DNA of the CDR3: TGCGCCAGCAGCCAAGGCGGGGTGGGCACAGATACGCAGTATTTT. It is translated as CASSQGGVGTDTQYF.

V is TRBV2 and J is TRBJ1-1, with D possibly being TRBD1 (5 bases). The CDR3 extends over 13 amino acids. The V gene's germline CDR1 is SNHLY and CDR2 FYNNEI. The V gene lost 3 bases and the J gene lost 14 bases, with 19 bases spanning the gap. The CDR3 DNA is TGTGCCAGCAGTGAGGTCTTGTGGGGGGGAGGATTCTTT. Amino acids: CASSEVLWGGGFF.

The gene calls are TRBV18 and TRBJ1-6; D uncertain. Trimming stripped 6 bases from V and 4 bases from J, with 13 bases between. This CDR3 is built from 15 residues. Germline loops: CDR1 KGHSH, CDR2 LQKENI. Written as DNA, the CDR3 is TGTGCCAGCTCTCTAGGCGCCAAATATAATTCACCCCTCCACTTT. Its protein product is CASSLGAKYNSPLHF.

This clone showed up just once. Other DNA sequences in this specimen translate into the identical CDR3. The gene calls are TRBV7-9 and TRBJ1-5; weak D call: TRBD1 (5 bases). Germline V gene lookup returns CDR1 SEHNR and CDR2 FQNEAQ (reference sequence). The CDR3 has 13 amino acids. Trimming pared 2 bases from V and 4 bases from J, leaving 6 bases between. CDR3 loop: CASSLTGNQPQHF. The CDR3 bases are TGTGCCAGCAGCTTAACAGGAAATCAGCCCCAGCATTTT.

The chain uses TRBV28 and TRBJ2-3; 9 bases agree with TRBD2. This CDR3 region has 16 residues. After removal of 3 bases from V and 2 bases from J, the junction contained 6 bases not matched to a gene. CDR1 and CDR2 (germline): MDHEN, SYDVKM. The CDR3 DNA follows: TGTGCCAGCAGTTTTTGCCTAGCGGGGTTCACAGATACGCAGTATTTT. The encoded protein is CASSFCLAGFTDTQYF. The complete variable domain, with remaining parts taken from reference TRBV28 and TRBJ2-3, reads DVKVTQSSRYLVKRTGEKVFLECVQDMDHENMFWYRQDPGLGLRLIYFSYDVKMKEKGDIPEGYSVSREKKERFSLILESASTNQTSMYLCASSFCLAGFTDTQYFGPGTRLTVL.

In regard to this clone: The junction does not match germline at one end; this may be a read error. The CDR3 nucleotides are TGTGCCATCAGTGAAGCAGGGGCGAGCTCTGGGGCCAACGGCCTGACTTTC. It translates to CAISEAGASSGANGLTF. This chain links TRBV10-3 with TRBJ2-6; TRBD1 is a possible D gene (6 bases). The CDR3 contains 17 residues. Looked up from germline, CDR1 is ENHRY and CDR2 is SYGVKD.

This clone has more than one count but fewer than ten. The chain combines TRBV28 with TRBJ1-5; D gene uncertain. CDR1 is MDHEN and CDR2 is SYDVKM in the germline V gene. The CDR3 runs to 16 residues. Deletions cut 2 bases from V and 3 bases from J, with 14 bases between. In DNA, the CDR3 is TGTGCCAGCAGTTTAATCGGGATCGGGGACAATCAGCCCCAGCATTTT. As protein: CASSLIGIGDNQPQHF.

The V gene is TRBV11-2, the J gene TRBJ2-3, with 9 bases lining up with TRBD1. Germline CDR1 SGHAT, CDR2 FQNNGV. V lost 3 bases, J lost 1 base, and 8 bases stayed unmatched. CDR3 length: 17 amino acids. CDR3 DNA: TGTGCCAGCAGCTTCGCCGGACAGGGGTGGGGCACAGATACGCAGTATTTT. Protein sequence: CASSFAGQGWGTDTQYF.

This chain joins TRBV5-6 and TRBJ2-2; 7 nucleotides line up with TRBD2. V gave up 2 bases and J gave up 5 bases; unmatched junction bases: 3. This CDR3 has 14 amino acids. Germline V gene lookup returns CDR1 SGHDT and CDR2 YYEEEE. The CDR3 nucleotides read TGTGCCAGCAGCTTAAGGGAGGGAACCGGGGAGCTGTTTTTT. This encodes CASSLREGTGELFF.

V is TRBV5-1 and J is TRBJ2-2, with 7 bases matching TRBD2. The ends lost 7 bases at V and 1 base at J; junction bases unmatched: 10. The CDR3 totals 16 residues. CDR1 is SGHRS, CDR2 YFSETQ, per germline. CDR3 nucleotide sequence: TGCGCCAGCTTTACTGGCGGGGGTGTGAACACCGGGGAGCTGTTTTTT. Its protein product is CASFTGGGVNTGELFF.